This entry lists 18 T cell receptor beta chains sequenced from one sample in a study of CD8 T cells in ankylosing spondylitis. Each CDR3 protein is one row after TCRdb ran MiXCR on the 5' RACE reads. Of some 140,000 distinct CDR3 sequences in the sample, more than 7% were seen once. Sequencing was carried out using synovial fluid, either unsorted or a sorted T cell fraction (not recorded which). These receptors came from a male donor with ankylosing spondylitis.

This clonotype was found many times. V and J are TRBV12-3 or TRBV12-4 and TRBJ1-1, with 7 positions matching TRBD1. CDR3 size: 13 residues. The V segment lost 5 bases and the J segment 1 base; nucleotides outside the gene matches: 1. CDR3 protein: CASSRTGNTEAFF. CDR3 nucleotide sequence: TGTGCCAGCAGTCGGACAGGGAACACTGAAGCTTTCTTT.

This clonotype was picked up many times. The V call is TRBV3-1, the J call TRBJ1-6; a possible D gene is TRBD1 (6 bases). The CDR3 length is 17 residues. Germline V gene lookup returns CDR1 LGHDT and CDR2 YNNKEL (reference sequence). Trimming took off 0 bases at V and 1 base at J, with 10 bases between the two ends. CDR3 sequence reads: CASSQDKGTSYNSPLHF. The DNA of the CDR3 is TGTGCCAGCAGCCAAGATAAGGGGACATCCTATAATTCACCCCTCCACTTT.

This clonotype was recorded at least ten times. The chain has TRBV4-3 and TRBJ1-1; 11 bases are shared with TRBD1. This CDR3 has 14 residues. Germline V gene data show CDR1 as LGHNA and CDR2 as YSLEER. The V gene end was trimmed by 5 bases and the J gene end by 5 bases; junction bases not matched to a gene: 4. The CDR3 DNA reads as TGCGCCAGCAGCTACCGGGACAGGGGGACTGAAGCTTTCTTT. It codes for CASSYRDRGTEAFF.

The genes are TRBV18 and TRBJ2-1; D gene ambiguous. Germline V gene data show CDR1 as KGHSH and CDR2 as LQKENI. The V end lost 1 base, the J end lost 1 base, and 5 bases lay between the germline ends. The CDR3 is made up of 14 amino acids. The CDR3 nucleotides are TGTGCCAGCTCACCACAGGAATCCTACAATGAGCAGTTCTTC. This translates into CASSPQESYNEQFF.

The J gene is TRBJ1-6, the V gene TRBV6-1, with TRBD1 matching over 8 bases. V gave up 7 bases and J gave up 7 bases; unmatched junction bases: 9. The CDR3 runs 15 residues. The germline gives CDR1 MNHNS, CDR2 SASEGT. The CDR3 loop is CASTQTGVENSPLHF. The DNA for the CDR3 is TGTGCCAGCACCCAGACAGGGGTAGAGAATTCACCCCTCCACTTT.

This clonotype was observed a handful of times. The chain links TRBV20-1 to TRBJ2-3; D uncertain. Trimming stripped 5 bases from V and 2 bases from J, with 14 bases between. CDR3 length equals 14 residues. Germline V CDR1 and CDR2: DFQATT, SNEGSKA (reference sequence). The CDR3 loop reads CSALNDLNTDTQYF. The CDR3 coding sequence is TGCAGTGCTCTTAATGACCTCAACACAGATACGCAGTATTTT.

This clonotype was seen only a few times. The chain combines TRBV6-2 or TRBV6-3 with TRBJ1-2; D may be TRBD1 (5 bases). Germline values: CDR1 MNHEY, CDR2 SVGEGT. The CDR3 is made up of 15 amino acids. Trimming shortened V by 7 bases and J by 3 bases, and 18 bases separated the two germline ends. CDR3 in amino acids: CASIPNSDRYYGYTF. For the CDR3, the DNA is TGTGCCAGCATCCCGAATTCCGACAGATACTATGGCTACACCTTC.

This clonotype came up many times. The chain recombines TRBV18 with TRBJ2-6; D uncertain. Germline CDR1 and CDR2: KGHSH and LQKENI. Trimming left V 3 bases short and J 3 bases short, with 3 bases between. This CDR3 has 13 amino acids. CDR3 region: CASSPSGANVLTF. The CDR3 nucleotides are TGTGCCAGCTCACCTAGTGGGGCCAACGTCCTGACTTTC.

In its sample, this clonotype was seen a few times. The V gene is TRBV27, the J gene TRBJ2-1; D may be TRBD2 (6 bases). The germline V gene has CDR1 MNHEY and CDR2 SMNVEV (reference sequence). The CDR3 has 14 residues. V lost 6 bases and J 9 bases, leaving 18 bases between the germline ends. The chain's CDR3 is CASSRGGPSGEQFF. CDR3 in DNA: TGTGCCAGCAGCCGAGGAGGGCCGTCGGGTGAGCAGTTCTTC.

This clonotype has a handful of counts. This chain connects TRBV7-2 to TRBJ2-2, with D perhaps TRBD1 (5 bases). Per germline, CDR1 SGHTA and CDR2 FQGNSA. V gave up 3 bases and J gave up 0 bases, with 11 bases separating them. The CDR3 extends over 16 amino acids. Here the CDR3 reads CASSLDNWPNTGELFF. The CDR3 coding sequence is TGTGCCAGCAGCTTGGACAACTGGCCGAACACCGGGGAGCTGTTTTTT. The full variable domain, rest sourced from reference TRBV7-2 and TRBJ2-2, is GAGVSQSPSNKVTEKGKDVELRCDPISGHTALYWYRQSLGQGLEFLIYFQGNSAPDKSGLPSDRFSAERTGGSVSTLTIQRTQQEDSAVYLCASSLDNWPNTGELFFGEGSRLTVL.

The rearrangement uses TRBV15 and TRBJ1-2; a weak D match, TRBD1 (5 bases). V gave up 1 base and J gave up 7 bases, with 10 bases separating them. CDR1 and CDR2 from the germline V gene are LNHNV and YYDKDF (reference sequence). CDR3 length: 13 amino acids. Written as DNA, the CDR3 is TGTGCCACCAGCAGAGGACAGCGCGTTGGCTACACCTTC. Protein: CATSRGQRVGYTF. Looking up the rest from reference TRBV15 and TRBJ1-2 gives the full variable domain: DAMVIQNPRYQVTQFGKPVTLSCSQTLNHNVMYWYQQKSSQAPKLLFHYYDKDFNNEADTPDNFQSRRPNTSFCFLDIRSPGLGDTAMYLCATSRGQRVGYTFGSGTRLTVV.

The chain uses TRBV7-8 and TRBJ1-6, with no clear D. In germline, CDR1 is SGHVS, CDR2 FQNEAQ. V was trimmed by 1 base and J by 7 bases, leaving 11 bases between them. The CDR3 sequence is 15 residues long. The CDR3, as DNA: TGTGCCAGCAGCTTAGATGAACAGCCGAATTCACCCCTCCACTTT. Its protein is CASSLDEQPNSPLHF. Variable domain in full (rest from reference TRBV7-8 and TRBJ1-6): GAGVSQSPRYKVAKRGQDVALRCDPISGHVSLFWYQQALGQGPEFLTYFQNEAQLDKSGLPSDRFFAERPEGSVSTLKIQRTQQEDSAVYLCASSLDEQPNSPLHFGNGTRLTVT.

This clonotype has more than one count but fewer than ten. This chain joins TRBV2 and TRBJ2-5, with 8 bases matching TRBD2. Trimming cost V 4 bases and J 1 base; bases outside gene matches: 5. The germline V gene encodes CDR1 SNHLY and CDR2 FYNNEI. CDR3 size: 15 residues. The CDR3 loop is CASSAGGEGQETQYF. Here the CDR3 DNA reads TGTGCCAGCAGTGCGGGGGGGGAGGGCCAAGAGACCCAGTACTTC.

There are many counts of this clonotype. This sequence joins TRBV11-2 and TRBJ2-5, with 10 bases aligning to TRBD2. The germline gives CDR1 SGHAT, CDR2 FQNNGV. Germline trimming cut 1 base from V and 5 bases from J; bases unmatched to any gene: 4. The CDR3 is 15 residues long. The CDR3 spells CASSLALAGDETQYF. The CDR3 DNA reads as TGTGCCAGCAGCTTAGCCCTAGCGGGAGACGAGACCCAGTACTTC.

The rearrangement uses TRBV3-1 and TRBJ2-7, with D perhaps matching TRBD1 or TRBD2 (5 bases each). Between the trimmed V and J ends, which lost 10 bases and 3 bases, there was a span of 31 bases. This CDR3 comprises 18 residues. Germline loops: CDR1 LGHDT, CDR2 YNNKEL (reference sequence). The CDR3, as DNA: TGTGCCACCTCCCAACAGGTCACTAGGGGACCATATTACTACGAGCAGTACTTC. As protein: CATSQQVTRGPYYYEQYF.

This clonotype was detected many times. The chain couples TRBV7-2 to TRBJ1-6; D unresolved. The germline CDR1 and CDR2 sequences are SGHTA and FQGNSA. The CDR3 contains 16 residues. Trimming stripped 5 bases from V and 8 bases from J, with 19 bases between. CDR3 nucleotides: TGTGCCAGCAGCCTTTCCCTCCGGGTACGGGATTCACCCCTCCACTTT. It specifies CASSLSLRVRDSPLHF.

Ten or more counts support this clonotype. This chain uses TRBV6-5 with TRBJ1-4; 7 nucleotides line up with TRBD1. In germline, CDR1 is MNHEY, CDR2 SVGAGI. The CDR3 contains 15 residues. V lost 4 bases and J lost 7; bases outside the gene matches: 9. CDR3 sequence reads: CASSFTGVFGEKLFF. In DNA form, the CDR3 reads TGTGCCAGCAGTTTCACAGGGGTTTTTGGTGAAAAACTGTTTTTT.

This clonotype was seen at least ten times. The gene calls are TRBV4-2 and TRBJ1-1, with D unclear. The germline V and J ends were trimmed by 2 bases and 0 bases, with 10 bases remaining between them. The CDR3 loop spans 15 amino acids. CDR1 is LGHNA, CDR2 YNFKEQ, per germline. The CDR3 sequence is CASSQRRILNTEAFF. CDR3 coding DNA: TGTGCCAGCAGCCAACGACGGATTTTGAACACTGAAGCTTTCTTT.